This entry is about one TCR beta chain. Its antigen is as yet unknown. These data belong to a study of T cell responses to AZD1222 COVID-19 vaccine. Points from the study as a whole: There were mostly white British donors and more females than males, and clonal diversity was possibly underestimated. Mapped onto spike, vaccine-associated CD4 TCRs spanned it and were dominant at 160-218 and 743-854.

Clones were read by immunoSEQ multiplex PCR, and TCRdb kept only the in-frame ones, dropping some. The profile covers around 70,000 clones, with 79% appearing a single time and 20% to 30% taken by the ten largest. In germline, CDR1 is SQVTM, CDR2 ANQGSEA. This CDR3 has 14 residues. Trimming at V came to 4 bases and at J to 1 base, leaving 4 bases not matched to a gene. The source of this sequence is an adult in good health. The J gene is TRBJ1-3, the V gene TRBV29-1; 7 bases fit TRBD1. The sequencing used peripheral blood, collected on day 0 of MenACWY control vaccination. Here the CDR3 DNA reads TGCAGCGTTGGAGAGACAGGGTCTGGAAACACCATATATTTT. It codes for CSVGETGSGNTIYF.